One T cell receptor (beta chain) is described in this entry. This CDR3 is 18 amino acids long. Trimming removed 0 bases from V and 2 bases from J; junction bases left unmatched: 7. Per the germline V gene, CDR1 is SGHRS and CDR2 is YFSETQ. The protocol was immunoSEQ multiplex PCR, while the TCRdb copy is restricted to in-frame clones and leaves out a portion. The sample has hundreds of thousands of clones; around 87% are singletons. This sample was included in a study of shared T cell receptors in the human thymus. This sample also appeared in a second study, on human thymus T cells. That investigation notes: Donors were healthy Finnish infants having corrective surgery for congenital heart defects. Thymic repertoires of unrelated individuals were reported in related research to overlap highly.

The material sequenced was thymocytes. This receptor was identified in a boy in the first two years of life with a congenital heart defect. The chain combines TRBV5-1 with TRBJ2-1; 11 nucleotides match TRBD2. CDR3 region: CASSLVASGGLPYNEQFF. The CDR3 DNA reads TGCGCCAGCAGCTTGGTGGCTAGCGGGGGGCTGCCCTACAATGAGCAGTTCTTC.